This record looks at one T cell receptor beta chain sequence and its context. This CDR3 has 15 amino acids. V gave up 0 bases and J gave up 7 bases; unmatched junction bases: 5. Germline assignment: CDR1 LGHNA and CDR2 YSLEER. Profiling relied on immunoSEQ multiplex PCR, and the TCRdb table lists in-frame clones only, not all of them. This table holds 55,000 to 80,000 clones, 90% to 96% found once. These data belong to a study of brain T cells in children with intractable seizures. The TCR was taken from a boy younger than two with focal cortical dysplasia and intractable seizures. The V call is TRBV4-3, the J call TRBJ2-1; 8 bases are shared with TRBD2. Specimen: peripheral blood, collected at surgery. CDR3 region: CASSQDTGGPNEQFF. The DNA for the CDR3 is TGCGCCAGCAGCCAAGATACGGGAGGGCCAAATGAGCAGTTCTTC.